Each of the 24 T cell receptor beta chains below was sequenced from the same sample in a study of T cell responses to AZD1222 COVID-19 vaccine (dated by TCRdb to the early 2020s). The sample's time point, from its label and the paper: about 28 days (+/-7) after the second vaccine dose. Receptors were amplified or captured by the immunoSEQ multiplex PCR assay. The clones in this table, taken by TCRdb from immuneACCESS, are in-frame only. Not every clone is retained; where verified, under half of the shortfall comes from an unresolved V gene, and the cause of the rest is unknown. For this sample there are about 150,000 clones; 80% to 95% appear just once. The ten biggest clones cover less than 3.5% of the sample. This specimen was peripheral blood, taken 28 days after the second AZD1222 dose. These receptors came from an adult who received the AZD1222 COVID-19 vaccine.

The genes are TRBV29-1 and TRBJ1-5; TRBD1 agrees at 9 bases. The CDR3 totals 14 residues. From germline, CDR1 is SQVTM and CDR2 ANQGSEA. J was trimmed by 6 bases and V by 6 bases; bases with no gene match: 9. CDR3 residues: CSVARTGEGQPQHF. CDR3 nucleotide sequence: TGCAGCGTCGCTAGGACAGGGGAAGGTCAGCCCCAGCATTTT.

This chain uses TRBV29-1 with TRBJ1-2, with a possible D match to TRBD1 (5 bases). The germline V gene encodes CDR1 SQVTM and CDR2 ANQGSEA. The ends were cut back, 8 bases at V and 4 bases at J, with 11 bases in the middle. There are 11 residues in the CDR3. The CDR3 region has the DNA TGCAGCACTCGGACAAGCTATGGCTACACCTTC. This sequence encodes CSTRTSYGYTF.

The chain carries TRBV7-2 and TRBJ1-1; D gene ambiguous. The CDR3 sequence is 13 residues long. Germline loops: CDR1 SGHTA, CDR2 FQGNSA. V was pared by 4 bases and J by 4 bases, with 10 bases between. Written as DNA, the CDR3 is TGTGCCAGCAGCTGGAAGGGAATCACTGAAGCTTTCTTT. It is translated as CASSWKGITEAFF.

The chain uses TRBV19 and TRBJ2-7; the match to TRBD2 covers 8 bases. The length of the CDR3 is 14 residues. Per the germline V gene, CDR1 is LNHDA and CDR2 is SQIVND (reference sequence). With V trimmed by 6 bases and J by 5 bases, 9 bases remained unmatched. The CDR3 reads CASSPGSGSNEQYF. In DNA form, the CDR3 reads TGTGCCAGTAGCCCGGGGAGCGGGAGTAACGAGCAGTACTTC.

This clone has only one observation. The V gene is TRBV9, the J gene TRBJ1-3; no reliable D call. Trimming left V 0 bases short and J 2 bases short, with 9 bases between. Germline CDR1 reads SGDLS; CDR2 reads YYNGEE. The CDR3 contains 15 residues. DNA for the CDR3: TGTGCCAGCAGCGTAGACCCGGGAACTGGAAACACCATATATTTT. This gives the protein CASSVDPGTGNTIYF.

The V and J genes are TRBV5-1 and TRBJ2-3; 7 nucleotides line up with TRBD2. Trimming took 5 bases from V and 6 from J; bases not matched to a gene: 9. Germline V CDR1 and CDR2: SGHRS, YFSETQ. This CDR3 contains 14 residues. CDR3 DNA: TGCGCCAGCAGGAATAGCGGACTAGGGGATACGCAGTATTTT. Translating gives CASRNSGLGDTQYF.

This clone appeared once. This chain links TRBV5-1 with TRBJ1-2; perhaps TRBD1 as D (5 bases). Trimming stripped 0 bases from V and 2 bases from J, with 14 bases between. Germline V gene sequence: CDR1 SGHRS, CDR2 YFSETQ. The CDR3 has 16 amino acids. The CDR3 DNA is TGCGCCAGCAGCTTGGGAGGGGCCTCCCCAAACTATGGCTACACCTTC. Translation gives CASSLGGASPNYGYTF.

The V and J genes are TRBV13 and TRBJ1-3; perhaps TRBD1 as D (5 bases). Germline V gene lookup returns CDR1 PRHDT and CDR2 FYEKMQ (reference sequence). With 8 bases removed from V and 0 bases from J, the gap between germline ends came to 11 bases. This CDR3 is built from 14 residues. Here the CDR3 DNA reads TGTGCCAGCTTTAGACAGATCTCTGGAAACACCATATATTTT. This codes for CASFRQISGNTIYF.

In regard to this clone: This sample includes further DNA sequences coding for the same CDR3. The CDR3: CASSPPLSGANVLTF. CDR3 coding DNA: TGTGCCAGCTCACCACCACTTTCTGGGGCCAACGTCCTGACTTTC. The chain carries TRBV18 and TRBJ2-6, with D uncertain. The germline V gene encodes CDR1 KGHSH and CDR2 LQKENI. The V and J ends lost 0 bases and 1 base respectively, with 4 bases between them. The CDR3 contains 15 residues. Full variable domain (missing parts from reference TRBV18 and TRBJ2-6): NAGVMQNPRHLVRRRGQEARLRCSPMKGHSHVYWYRQLPEEGLKFMVYLQKENIIDESGMPKERFSAEFPKEGPSILRIQQVVRGDSAAYFCASSPPLSGANVLTFGAGSRLTVL.

The V call is TRBV9, the J call TRBJ1-5; D might be TRBD1 (5 bases). Looked up from germline, CDR1 is SGDLS and CDR2 is YYNGEE. V lost 0 bases to trimming and J lost 6 bases, with 13 bases between them. CDR3 size: 15 residues. The CDR3 nucleotides read TGTGCCAGCAGCGTAGATGGGGGGGGAGGTCAGCCCCAGCATTTT. Its protein product is CASSVDGGGGQPQHF.

The chain uses TRBV27 and TRBJ2-7, with D hard to call. V was clipped by 3 bases and J by 3 bases, with 9 bases between them. CDR1 and CDR2 (germline): MNHEY, SMNVEV (reference sequence). This CDR3 has 13 residues. This CDR3 reads CASSFRLSYEQYF. The CDR3 nucleotides are TGTGCCAGCAGTTTTCGGCTAAGCTACGAGCAGTACTTC.

This clone was seen just once. This chain connects TRBV28 to TRBJ1-2; 9 bases agree with TRBD1. The germline CDR1 and CDR2 sequences are MDHEN and SYDVKM. V lost 6 bases and J lost 9; bases outside the gene matches: 11. This CDR3 is built from 14 residues. The CDR3 DNA reads TGTGCCAGCAGCCGTCGGACAGGGGATATGAGCTACACCTTC. Translated, it gives CASSRRTGDMSYTF.

The chain uses TRBV19 and TRBJ1-1, with TRBD1 matching over 10 bases. This CDR3 is built from 16 residues. The germline CDR1 and CDR2 sequences are LNHDA and SQIVND (reference sequence). V gave up 1 base and J gave up 1 base; unmatched junction bases: 3. CDR3 coding DNA: TGTGCCAGTAGTATAGTCCGGACAGGGGGGAACACTGAAGCTTTCTTT. Translating it yields CASSIVRTGGNTEAFF.

The chain combines TRBV28 with TRBJ2-7; D gene ambiguous. The CDR3 is 14 residues long. Per the germline V gene, CDR1 is MDHEN and CDR2 is SYDVKM. V was cut by 2 bases and J by 2 bases, with 10 bases left in between. In DNA form, the CDR3 reads TGTGCCAGCAGTTTAGAGGTGAGGACCTACGAGCAGTACTTC. This codes for CASSLEVRTYEQYF.

The chain has TRBV9 and TRBJ1-2; 8 bases line up with TRBD1. Germline V CDR1 and CDR2: SGDLS, YYNGEE. The CDR3 consists of 14 residues. With 3 bases clipped from V and 2 bases from J, the junction kept 3 bases outside the gene matches. This CDR3 reads CASSEGQGNYGYTF. Here the CDR3 DNA reads TGTGCCAGCAGCGAAGGACAGGGAAACTATGGCTACACCTTC.

The chain links TRBV6-5 to TRBJ2-7, with D tentatively TRBD1 (5 bases). Germline V gene lookup returns CDR1 MNHEY and CDR2 SVGAGI. There are 16 residues in the CDR3. The ends were cut back, 4 bases at V and 0 bases at J, with 16 bases in the middle. The CDR3 DNA reads TGTGCCAGCAGTTCCACCTCGGACGGACACTCCTACGAGCAGTACTTC. Its protein product is CASSSTSDGHSYEQYF.

The V gene is TRBV28, the J gene TRBJ2-7, with D unclear. This CDR3 spans 11 amino acids. Germline assignment: CDR1 MDHEN and CDR2 SYDVKM. Trimming removed 5 bases from V and 1 base from J, with 3 bases in between. The CDR3 reads CASSQSYEQYF. The CDR3 DNA sequence: TGTGCCAGCAGTCAGTCCTACGAGCAGTACTTC.

The chain joins TRBV11-3 to TRBJ2-2; 7 bases line up with TRBD1. The V gene end was trimmed by 5 bases and the J gene end by 7 bases; junction bases not matched to a gene: 4. This CDR3 contains 13 residues. Germline values: CDR1 SGHNT, CDR2 YENEEA. CDR3 loop: CASSGDSFGELFF. The DNA for the CDR3 is TGTGCCAGCAGCGGGGACAGTTTCGGGGAGCTGTTTTTT.

The chain recombines TRBV7-9 with TRBJ1-6; D is unclear. Germline CDR1 and CDR2: SEHNR and FQNEAQ (reference sequence). The length of the CDR3 is 14 residues. The germline V and J ends were trimmed by 0 bases and 10 bases, with 10 bases remaining between them. CDR3 residues: CASSLASGVSPLHF. CDR3 DNA: TGTGCCAGCAGCTTAGCGAGCGGGGTCTCACCCCTCCACTTT. Full variable domain (remainder filled in from reference TRBV7-9 and TRBJ1-6): DTGVSQNPRHKITKRGQNVTFRCDPISEHNRLYWYRQTLGQGPEFLTYFQNEAQLEKSRLLSDRFSAERPKGSFSTLEIQRTEQGDSAMYLCASSLASGVSPLHFGNGTRLTVT.

The chain joins TRBV5-1 to TRBJ2-5; D is unclear. V was trimmed by 3 bases and J by 1 base, leaving 4 bases between them. Germline V gene lookup returns CDR1 SGHRS and CDR2 YFSETQ. The CDR3 totals 12 residues. CDR3 region: CASSSAQETQYF. The CDR3 DNA is TGCGCCAGCAGCTCGGCCCAAGAGACCCAGTACTTC. Full variable domain (remainder filled in from reference TRBV5-1 and TRBJ2-5): KAGVTQTPRYLIKTRGQQVTLSCSPISGHRSVSWYQQTPGQGLQFLFEYFSETQRNKGNFPGRFSGRQFSNSRSEMNVSTLELGDSALYLCASSSAQETQYFGPGTRLLVL.

The chain uses TRBV2 and TRBJ2-7; D may be TRBD2 (6 bases). CDR3 length equals 15 residues. Germline V lookup: CDR1 SNHLY, CDR2 FYNNEI. Trimming left V 4 bases short and J 4 bases short, with 17 bases between. The CDR3 DNA sequence: TGTGCCAGCAGTGCGGTGACGGGAGTCGGTTACGAGCAGTACTTC. Translating it yields CASSAVTGVGYEQYF.

V gene TRBV28 combines with J gene TRBJ1-1; D call uncertain. V was cut by 3 bases and J by 7 bases, with 12 bases left in between. This CDR3 contains 13 residues. Germline CDR1 and CDR2: MDHEN and SYDVKM. CDR3 region: CASSFDTPREAFF. The CDR3 nucleotides are TGTGCCAGCAGTTTTGATACTCCCCGTGAAGCTTTCTTT.

The J gene is TRBJ1-2, the V gene TRBV28, with D uncertain. This CDR3 comprises 10 residues. Between the trimmed V and J ends, which lost 8 bases and 8 bases, there was a span of 9 bases. Germline V gene lookup returns CDR1 MDHEN and CDR2 SYDVKM. CDR3 sequence (DNA): TGTGCCAGCTGGGGAGAAGGCTACACCTTC. Its protein product is CASWGEGYTF.

The chain uses TRBV19 and TRBJ1-2; no clear D. This CDR3 spans 15 amino acids. CDR1 is LNHDA, CDR2 SQIVND, per germline (reference sequence). V was shortened by 1 base and J by 4 bases, with 13 bases between the two germline ends. As DNA, the CDR3 is TGTGCCAGTAGTATAGCCCCCGCAGGAAGCTATGGCTACACCTTC. Protein sequence: CASSIAPAGSYGYTF.